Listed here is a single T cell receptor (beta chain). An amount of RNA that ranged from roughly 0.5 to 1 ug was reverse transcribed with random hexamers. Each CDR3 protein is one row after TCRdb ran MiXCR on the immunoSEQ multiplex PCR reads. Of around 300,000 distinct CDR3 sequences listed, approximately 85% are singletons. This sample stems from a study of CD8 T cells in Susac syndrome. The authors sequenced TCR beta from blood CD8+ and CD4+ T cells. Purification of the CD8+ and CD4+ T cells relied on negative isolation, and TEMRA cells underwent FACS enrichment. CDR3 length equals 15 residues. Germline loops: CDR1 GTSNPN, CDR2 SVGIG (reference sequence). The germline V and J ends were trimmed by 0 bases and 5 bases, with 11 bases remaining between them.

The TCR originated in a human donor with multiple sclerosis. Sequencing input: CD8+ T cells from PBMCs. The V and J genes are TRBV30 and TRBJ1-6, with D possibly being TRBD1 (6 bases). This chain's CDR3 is CAWSVGDINNSPLHF. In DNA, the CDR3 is TGTGCCTGGAGTGTCGGGGACATTAATAATTCACCCCTCCACTTT.